These 22 T cell receptor beta chains were all obtained from the same sample, sequenced in a study of T cells in Graves' hyperthyroidism and ophthalmopathy. The CDR3 regions of TCR beta were amplified from RNA transcripts. HTBI primers were the set used in a first-round RT-PCR of the TCR CDR3. Each CDR3 protein is one row after TCRdb ran MiXCR on the multiplex PCR reads. The sample records nearly 600,000 distinct CDR3 sequences, approximately 14% being singletons. Sequencing was carried out using blood. The source of these receptors is a young woman with Graves' hyperthyroidism that later progressed to Graves' ophthalmopathy.

Ten or more counts support this clonotype. V gene TRBV11-2 combines with J gene TRBJ1-1; weak D call: TRBD1 (5 bases). This CDR3 is built from 15 residues. V was pared by 3 bases and J by 1 base, with 12 bases between. Germline CDR1 SGHAT, CDR2 FQNNGV. CDR3 coding DNA: TGTGCCAGCAGCTTCGGGACTGATTGGAACACTGAAGCTTTCTTT. Protein sequence: CASSFGTDWNTEAFF.

This clonotype was observed many times. This chain joins TRBV19 and TRBJ2-3; tentatively, D is TRBD1 (7 bases). CDR3 length equals 18 residues. Germline assignment: CDR1 LNHDA and CDR2 SQIVND (reference sequence). V was pared by 7 bases and J by 4 bases, with 27 bases between. The CDR3 DNA reads as TGTGCCAGTACTTATAGGGGGCTAGCGACCGGAGAGTCAGATACGCAGTATTTT. It encodes CASTYRGLATGESDTQYF.

This clonotype was counted a few times. This sequence joins TRBV11-2 and TRBJ2-1, with D perhaps matching TRBD2 (6 bases). This CDR3 has 13 amino acids. Germline V CDR1 and CDR2: SGHAT, FQNNGV. Trimming removed 5 bases from V and 10 bases from J, with 15 bases in between. The CDR3 here is CASSPRLEAEQFF. The DNA for the CDR3 is TGTGCCAGCAGCCCGCGACTAGAAGCCGAGCAGTTCTTC.

This clonotype was picked up a small number of times. The chain joins TRBV14 to TRBJ1-6, with a possible D match to TRBD1 (6 bases). V was clipped by 0 bases and J by 9 bases, with 12 bases between them. Germline V gene data show CDR1 as SGHDN and CDR2 as FVKESK. The CDR3 loop spans 15 amino acids. The CDR3, as DNA: TGTGCCAGCAGCCAAGATATTCCAGGGGCTTCACCCCTCCACTTT. It codes for CASSQDIPGASPLHF.

This clonotype was seen more than once but under ten times. It may be a read error: a sequence one base away is much more abundant. This rearrangement joins TRBV11-2 to TRBJ2-5, with D possibly matching TRBD1 (6 bases). Germline lookup yields CDR1 SGHAT and CDR2 FQNNGV. This CDR3 region has 14 residues. DNA for the CDR3: TGTGCCGGCAGCTCGGGACAAGCACAAGAGACCCAGTACTTC. It is translated as CAGSSGQAQETQYF.

The table lists this clonotype with a few counts. The J gene is TRBJ2-5, the V gene TRBV5-6, with unresolved D. Germline V gives CDR1 SGHDT, CDR2 YYEEEE. V shed 1 base and J shed 2 bases, with 9 bases lying between them. The CDR3 consists of 14 residues. CDR3 sequence: CASSLKEVQETQYF. CDR3 bases: TGTGCCAGCAGCTTGAAGGAAGTTCAAGAGACCCAGTACTTC.

The chain combines TRBV5-4 with TRBJ1-1; no clear D gene. The V gene's germline CDR1 is SGHNT and CDR2 YYREEE (reference sequence). Trimming removed 3 bases at V and 4 bases at J, with 10 bases between. This CDR3 has 13 amino acids. The CDR3 spells CASSSTPGTEAFF. For the CDR3, the DNA is TGTGCCAGCAGCTCTACCCCCGGCACTGAAGCTTTCTTT.

About this clonotype itself: This may come from a read error, since a much larger clone is one base off. The genes are TRBV30 and TRBJ1-4; the match to TRBD1 covers 7 bases. CDR3 length equals 15 residues. The germline CDR1 and CDR2 sequences are GTSNPN and SVGIG (reference sequence). The CDR3 here is CACSVFGRGAGQLFF. The CDR3 nucleotides read TGTGCCTGTAGTGTATTCGGCAGGGGGGCAGGTCAACTGTTTTTT.

The sample holds many counts of this clonotype. This rearrangement joins TRBV11-3 to TRBJ1-4; 10 bases line up with TRBD1. Per the germline V gene, CDR1 is SGHNT and CDR2 is YENEEA. The CDR3 totals 18 residues. After removal of 5 bases from V and 3 bases from J, the junction contained 12 bases not matched to a gene. CDR3 protein: CASSGTGVGPSANEKLFF. CDR3 coding DNA: TGTGCCAGCAGCGGGACAGGGGTGGGCCCGTCGGCTAATGAAAAACTGTTTTTT. The whole variable domain, remainder taken from reference TRBV11-3 and TRBJ1-4, is EAGVVQSPRYKIIEKKQPVAFWCNPISGHNTLYWYLQNLGQGPELLIRYENEEAVDDSQLPKDRFSAERLKGVDSTLKIQPAELGDSAVYLCASSGTGVGPSANEKLFFGSGTQLSVL.

This sequence joins TRBV5-4 and TRBJ1-4; 7 bases are shared with TRBD1. CDR1 is SGHNT, CDR2 YYREEE, per germline (reference sequence). Trimming took 9 bases from V and 6 from J; bases not matched to a gene: 5. This CDR3 has 12 residues. The CDR3 nucleotides are TGTGCCACACAGGGGATCGATGAAAAACTGTTTTTT. It is translated as CATQGIDEKLFF.

There are many counts of this clonotype. The chain has TRBV6-6 and TRBJ1-1; D is undetermined. This CDR3 is built from 12 residues. Per the germline V gene, CDR1 is MNHNY and CDR2 is SVGAGI (reference sequence). Trimming left V 0 bases short and J 7 bases short, with 6 bases between. CDR3 sequence reads: CASSYSPGEAFF. The CDR3 coding sequence is TGTGCCAGCAGTTACTCACCCGGTGAAGCTTTCTTT.

Comment on this clonotype: At one end the junction does not follow the germline gene, possibly because of a read error. The V gene is TRBV30, the J gene TRBJ1-4, with 8 bases that match TRBD1. The CDR3 sequence is 14 residues long. Per the germline V gene, CDR1 is GTSNPN and CDR2 is SVGIG (reference sequence). The CDR3 loop is CSWSVGQGAEKLFF. CDR3 in DNA: TGTTCCTGGAGTGTCGGTCAGGGGGCTGAAAAACTGTTTTTT.

This clonotype has a handful of counts. J is TRBJ2-7 and V is TRBV9; 9 nucleotides line up with TRBD1. CDR1 is SGDLS, CDR2 YYNGEE, per germline. This CDR3 region has 15 residues. Germline trimming cut 3 bases from V and 6 bases from J; bases unmatched to any gene: 10. The CDR3 DNA follows: TGTGCCAGCAGCGCGTCACCGGGACAGGGAAGCGAGCAGTACTTC. This codes for CASSASPGQGSEQYF.

For this clonotype: This may be a read error, as it is one base from a much larger clone. The chain recombines TRBV19 with TRBJ1-2; 7 nucleotides line up with TRBD1. Germline-derived CDR1 and CDR2 are LNHDA and SQIVND (reference sequence). This CDR3 region has 14 residues. CDR3 nucleotide sequence: TGTACCAGTACGGGGGGACAGACCTTCGGTGGCTACACCTTC. Its translation is CTSTGGQTFGGYTF. The full variable domain, its missing parts supplied by reference TRBV19 and TRBJ1-2, is DGGITQSPKYLFRKEGQNVTLSCEQNLNHDAMYWYRQDPGQGLRLIYYSQIVNDFQKGDIAEGYSVSREKKESFPLTVTSAQKNPTAFYLCTSTGGQTFGGYTFGSGTRLTVV.

This clonotype came up many times. CDR3: CASSYPKRGAYEQYF. CDR3 bases: TGTGCCAGCAGTTACCCTAAGCGGGGGGCCTACGAGCAGTACTTC. The gene calls are TRBV6-6 and TRBJ2-7; TRBD2 aligns across 9 bases. Unmatched junction bases numbered 4, after V lost 2 bases and J lost 2 bases. The length of the CDR3 is 15 residues. Germline lookup yields CDR1 MNHNY and CDR2 SVGAGI (reference sequence).

The table lists this clonotype with many counts. The V gene is TRBV5-4, the J gene TRBJ2-3, with 7 bases that match TRBD2. After removal of 4 bases from V and 1 base from J, the junction contained 9 bases not matched to a gene. This CDR3 contains 16 residues. CDR1 SGHNT and CDR2 YYREEE come from the germline V gene (reference sequence). CDR3 in amino acids: CASSIGLVQGTDTQYF. The CDR3 DNA sequence: TGTGCCAGCAGCATAGGACTAGTCCAGGGCACAGATACGCAGTATTTT.

The table lists this clonotype with many counts. This rearrangement joins TRBV6-2 or TRBV6-3 to TRBJ2-3; TRBD1 agrees at 7 bases. Germline V lookup: CDR1 MNHEY, CDR2 SVGEGT. This CDR3 region has 16 residues. The junction had 8 bases not matched to a gene; V was cut back by 2 bases and J by 3 bases. The CDR3: CASSYGGQDSTDTQYF. The DNA for the CDR3 is TGTGCCAGCAGTTACGGCGGACAGGATTCAACAGATACGCAGTATTTT.

This clonotype was seen many times. The gene calls are TRBV6-1 and TRBJ2-7; D may be TRBD2 (5 bases). In germline, CDR1 is MNHNS, CDR2 SASEGT. Deletions cut 6 bases from V and 3 bases from J, with 21 bases between. CDR3 length equals 16 residues. The chain's CDR3 is CASSSHPKTTVYEQYF. In DNA, the CDR3 is TGTGCCAGCAGCTCCCATCCCAAGACTACTGTCTACGAGCAGTACTTC.

There are many counts of this clonotype. The chain recombines TRBV12-3 or TRBV12-4 with TRBJ1-6, with D perhaps matching TRBD1 (6 bases). CDR3 size: 12 residues. The ends were cut back, 6 bases at V and 10 bases at J, with 10 bases in the middle. Here the CDR3 DNA reads TGTGCCAGCAGCCACAGGGTCTCACCCCTCCACTTT. It codes for CASSHRVSPLHF.

In this sample, this clonotype turned up many times. CDR3 region: CASSPDGAVNYGYTF. The CDR3 nucleotides read TGTGCCAGCAGCCCGGACGGGGCAGTCAACTATGGCTACACCTTC. The chain links TRBV11-2 to TRBJ1-2; a weak D match, TRBD1 (5 bases). Looked up from germline, CDR1 is SGHAT and CDR2 is FQNNGV. The V gene lost 5 bases and the J gene lost 2 bases, with 15 bases spanning the gap. The CDR3 is made up of 15 amino acids.

This clonotype was seen at least ten times. The V call is TRBV2, the J call TRBJ2-7; no clear D gene. The CDR3 has 12 amino acids. Deletions cut 6 bases from V and 1 base from J, with 7 bases between. The V gene's germline CDR1 is SNHLY and CDR2 FYNNEI. CDR3 sequence reads: CASRRESYEQYF. Here the CDR3 DNA reads TGTGCCAGCAGGAGAGAGTCCTACGAGCAGTACTTC.

The chain uses TRBV4-1 and TRBJ1-5; the D is unclear. The V end lost 3 bases, the J end lost 8 bases, and 8 bases lay between the germline ends. This CDR3 spans 12 amino acids. From germline, CDR1 is MGHRA and CDR2 YSYEKL. In nucleotides, the CDR3 is TGCGCCAGCAGCCACTACGGGGAGCCCCAGCATTTT. Translation gives CASSHYGEPQHF.